These 29 T cell receptor beta chains were sequenced from one sample in a study of shared clonotypes between healthy human individuals. Produced via immunoSEQ multiplex PCR; TCRdb's table is partial and in-frame only. The repertoire holds millions of clones, with over 85% as singletons. The material sequenced was naive CD4+ T cells sorted from blood. Subset denoted: CD45RA+ positively selected. The receptor set was obtained from a man younger than 35 in good health.

V and J are TRBV6-5 and TRBJ2-2; D is ambiguous. The germline V and J ends were trimmed by 5 bases and 6 bases, with 13 bases remaining between them. Germline assignment: CDR1 MNHEY and CDR2 SVGAGI. The CDR3 has 14 residues. The CDR3 DNA sequence: TGTGCCAGCAGTGGCTATGGGGTCCCCGGGGAGCTGTTTTTT. Translating it yields CASSGYGVPGELFF.

This chain joins TRBV18 and TRBJ2-1; D call uncertain. Germline CDR1 and CDR2: KGHSH and LQKENI. The germline V and J ends were trimmed by 1 base and 1 base, with 5 bases remaining between them. This CDR3 spans 14 amino acids. This CDR3 is CASSPQQSYNEQFF. CDR3 coding DNA: TGTGCCAGCTCACCACAGCAATCCTACAATGAGCAGTTCTTC.

The chain links TRBV30 to TRBJ2-7; unclear D gene. V was trimmed by 2 bases and J by 5 bases, leaving 16 bases between them. The CDR3 extends over 14 amino acids. In germline, CDR1 is GTSNPN, CDR2 SVGIG (reference sequence). The CDR3 nucleotides read TGTGCCTGGAGTCCCGGGTCTACCCCCCACGAGCAGTACTTC. It yields the protein CAWSPGSTPHEQYF.

V and J are TRBV19 and TRBJ2-1, with D maybe TRBD2 (5 bases). This CDR3 is built from 13 residues. Between the trimmed V and J ends, which lost 4 bases and 6 bases, there was a span of 10 bases. The germline gives CDR1 LNHDA, CDR2 SQIVND (reference sequence). CDR3 residues: CASSTVGGNEQFF. CDR3 DNA: TGTGCCAGTAGTACGGTCGGAGGCAATGAGCAGTTCTTC. The entire variable domain, with the rest obtained from reference TRBV19 and TRBJ2-1, is as follows: DGGITQSPKYLFRKEGQNVTLSCEQNLNHDAMYWYRQDPGQGLRLIYYSQIVNDFQKGDIAEGYSVSREKKESFPLTVTSAQKNPTAFYLCASSTVGGNEQFFGPGTRLTVL.

V gene TRBV19 combines with J gene TRBJ2-7; D assignment may be TRBD1 or TRBD2 (5 bases each). V was trimmed by 5 bases and J by 1 base, leaving 15 bases between them. The CDR3 contains 15 residues. Germline CDR1 and CDR2: LNHDA and SQIVND (reference sequence). The CDR3 region is CASSFTGTPSYEQYF. In DNA form, the CDR3 reads TGTGCCAGTAGTTTCACCGGGACCCCTTCCTACGAGCAGTACTTC.

The V call is TRBV5-4, the J call TRBJ1-2, with 10 bases aligning to TRBD1. CDR1 is SGHNT, CDR2 YYREEE, per germline (reference sequence). V gave up 4 bases and J gave up 1 base; unmatched junction bases: 7. The CDR3 has 16 amino acids. In nucleotides, the CDR3 is TGTGCCAGCAGCATCGGGACAGGGGCCGTTAACTATGGCTACACCTTC. Residues: CASSIGTGAVNYGYTF.

Note on this clone: Its ends do not fully match the called genes, so a read error is possible. The chain recombines TRBV4-1 with TRBJ2-7, with a possible D match to TRBD1 (9 bases). The CDR3 contains 16 residues. Germline CDR1 is MGHRA and CDR2 is YSYEKL. CDR3 loop: CASSQELAGQGYEQCF. The CDR3, as DNA: TGCGCCAGCAGCCAAGAATTAGCGGGACAGGGCTACGAGCAGTGCTTC.

V and J are TRBV5-6 and TRBJ2-2; D is uncertain. The CDR3 sequence is 13 residues long. Trimming took 4 bases from V and 5 from J, leaving 9 bases between them. The germline gives CDR1 SGHDT, CDR2 YYEEEE. In DNA form, the CDR3 reads TGTGCCAGCAGCCCCCGACCTACCGGGGAGCTGTTTTTT. As protein: CASSPRPTGELFF.

The V call is TRBV7-3, the J call TRBJ2-3; 9 bases agree with TRBD1. This CDR3 comprises 15 residues. V lost 3 bases to trimming and J lost 3 bases; unmatched junction nucleotides: 4. Germline V gene sequence: CDR1 SGHTA, CDR2 FQGTGA. The CDR3 bases are TGTGCCAGCAGCTTTTCCGGGACAGGGACAGATACGCAGTATTTT. It codes for CASSFSGTGTDTQYF.

This chain links TRBV10-2 with TRBJ2-7; D call uncertain. CDR3 size: 14 residues. V lost 10 bases to trimming and J lost 0 bases, with 16 bases between them. The V gene's germline CDR1 is WSHSY and CDR2 SAAADI. The CDR3 nucleotides read TGCGCCATCACCTCGGACCCTAGCTCCTACGAGCAGTACTTC. Translating it yields CAITSDPSSYEQYF.

This clone has a single count. Different DNA sequences within this sample yield the same CDR3. The rearrangement joins TRBV28 to TRBJ2-3, with D hard to call. V shed 2 bases and J shed 3 bases, with 3 bases lying between them. Germline V gene data show CDR1 as MDHEN and CDR2 as SYDVKM. This CDR3 contains 12 residues. CDR3: CASSLATDTQYF. Written as DNA, the CDR3 is TGTGCCAGCAGTTTAGCTACAGATACGCAGTATTTT.

The chain couples TRBV7-2 to TRBJ2-1; D perhaps matches TRBD2 (6 bases). This CDR3 has 15 residues. Trimming pared 6 bases from V and 2 bases from J, leaving 14 bases between. From germline, CDR1 is SGHTA and CDR2 FQGNSA. The CDR3 sequence is CASRRDSLTYNEQFF. The CDR3 DNA is TGTGCCAGCAGACGGGACTCCCTGACCTACAATGAGCAGTTCTTC.

The rearrangement links TRBV5-1 to TRBJ1-4; D is possibly TRBD1 (6 bases). Per the germline V gene, CDR1 is SGHRS and CDR2 is YFSETQ. The CDR3 sequence is 14 residues long. Trimming pared 4 bases from V and 12 bases from J, leaving 19 bases between. The CDR3 DNA follows: TGCGCCAGCAGCGTCCTGGGGGCGAGTGAGGAACTGTTTTTT. Protein product: CASSVLGASEELFF.

The chain joins TRBV6-1 to TRBJ1-5, with D possibly matching TRBD1 (5 bases). Deletions cut 5 bases from V and 1 base from J, with 12 bases between. Germline V gene sequence: CDR1 MNHNS, CDR2 SASEGT. This CDR3 comprises 15 residues. CDR3 sequence (DNA): TGTGCCAGCAGTAATACGGACAACAGCAATCAGCCCCAGCATTTT. Its protein is CASSNTDNSNQPQHF.

As concerns this clone: Other DNA sequences of this sample code for an identical CDR3. This chain connects TRBV28 to TRBJ2-6, with D hard to call. The CDR3 is 13 amino acids. CDR1 and CDR2 from the germline V gene are MDHEN and SYDVKM. V gave up 8 bases and J gave up 0 bases, with 5 bases separating them. The CDR3 DNA reads TGTGCCAGCCGGAGCTCTGGGGCCAACGTCCTGACTTTC. Its protein is CASRSSGANVLTF.

The chain joins TRBV11-2 to TRBJ2-7; 10 bases are a match to TRBD1. The V and J ends lost 8 bases and 5 bases, in that order; junction bases with no gene match: 9. The CDR3 extends over 14 amino acids. Germline CDR1 and CDR2: SGHAT and FQNNGV. CDR3 region: CASSPLTGGHEQYF. The CDR3 nucleotides are TGTGCCAGCTCCCCGTTGACAGGGGGCCACGAGCAGTACTTC.

This rearrangement joins TRBV5-4 to TRBJ2-3; 10 bases map to TRBD2. V shed 4 bases and J 1 base; nucleotides not matched to a gene: 6. CDR3 length: 16 residues. Germline lookup yields CDR1 SGHNT and CDR2 YYREEE (reference sequence). The CDR3 loop reads CASSGAGTSGTDTQYF. The DNA of the CDR3 is TGTGCCAGCAGCGGGGCCGGGACTAGCGGCACAGATACGCAGTATTTT. The whole variable domain, remainder taken from reference TRBV5-4 and TRBJ2-3, is ETGVTQSPTHLIKTRGQQVTLRCSSQSGHNTVSWYQQALGQGPQFIFQYYREEENGRGNFPPRFSGLQFPNYSSELNVNALELDDSALYLCASSGAGTSGTDTQYFGPGTRLTVL.

J is TRBJ2-3 and V is TRBV29-1; 9 bases fit TRBD1. The CDR3 length is 15 residues. Germline V gene sequence: CDR1 SQVTM, CDR2 ANQGSEA. J was trimmed by 4 bases and V by 6 bases; bases with no gene match: 11. DNA of the CDR3: TGCAGCGTGAAAACAGGGACAGGGCCCCCAGATACGCAGTATTTT. Protein: CSVKTGTGPPDTQYF.

The rearrangement uses TRBV7-8 and TRBJ1-5; the D is unclear. The CDR3 consists of 12 residues. The germline V gene has CDR1 SGHVS and CDR2 FQNEAQ. The ends were cut back, 4 bases at V and 11 bases at J, with 12 bases in the middle. DNA for the CDR3: TGTGCCAGCAGCTCCGCGGGGAGGGCCCAGCATTTT. Its translation is CASSSAGRAQHF.

The chain recombines TRBV5-4 with TRBJ2-7, with 7 bases that match TRBD1. Trimming at V came to 1 base and at J to 4 bases, leaving 8 bases not matched to a gene. CDR1 and CDR2 (germline): SGHNT, YYREEE (reference sequence). There are 15 residues in the CDR3. In DNA, the CDR3 is TGTGCCAGCAGCTTGAGTCGGGACAGAGTATACGAGCAGTACTTC. Translation: CASSLSRDRVYEQYF.

The J gene is TRBJ1-2, the V gene TRBV7-2, with no clear D. The CDR3 is 13 amino acids. Trimming removed 5 bases at V and 14 bases at J, with 21 bases between. Germline CDR1 SGHTA, CDR2 FQGNSA. In DNA, the CDR3 is TGTGCCAGCAGCCTTCGAACCGGTAACGCTTGGACCTTC. As protein: CASSLRTGNAWTF.

The chain is built from TRBV19 and TRBJ1-6; the D is unclear. Germline lookup yields CDR1 LNHDA and CDR2 SQIVND (reference sequence). V gave up 2 bases and J gave up 7 bases, with 12 bases separating them. This CDR3 is built from 15 residues. The CDR3 is CASSIPPTANSPLHF. Written as DNA, the CDR3 is TGTGCCAGTAGTATACCTCCGACCGCAAATTCACCCCTCCACTTT. The full variable domain, in which reference TRBV19 and TRBJ1-6 provide the parts outside the CDR3, is DGGITQSPKYLFRKEGQNVTLSCEQNLNHDAMYWYRQDPGQGLRLIYYSQIVNDFQKGDIAEGYSVSREKKESFPLTVTSAQKNPTAFYLCASSIPPTANSPLHFGNGTRLTVT.

This chain joins TRBV4-1 and TRBJ2-5; weak D call: TRBD1 (5 bases). CDR1 and CDR2 (germline): MGHRA, YSYEKL. This CDR3 has 15 amino acids. V was trimmed by 0 bases and J by 4 bases, leaving 12 bases between them. As DNA, the CDR3 is TGCGCCAGCAGCCAAGATTTTTCCAGGGTAGAGACCCAGTACTTC. Protein: CASSQDFSRVETQYF.

The genes are TRBV2 and TRBJ2-7; D is uncertain. CDR1 is SNHLY and CDR2 is FYNNEI in the germline V gene. Between the trimmed V and J ends, which lost 4 bases and 4 bases, there was a span of 14 bases. CDR3 length: 14 residues. CDR3 in DNA: TGTGCCAGCAGTGCGTCCAAGATCGAATACGAGCAGTACTTC. This encodes CASSASKIEYEQYF.

This clone was observed a few times. The rearrangement links TRBV10-3 to TRBJ2-2, with 13 bases matching TRBD2. This CDR3 comprises 13 residues. After removal of 9 bases from V and 8 bases from J, the junction contained 3 bases not matched to a gene. Looked up from germline, CDR1 is ENHRY and CDR2 is SYGVKD. As DNA, the CDR3 is TGTGCCATTGGACTAGCGGGAGTGGGGGAGCTGTTTTTT. As protein: CAIGLAGVGELFF.

This chain links TRBV19 with TRBJ1-5, with D maybe TRBD1 (6 bases). Trimming took off 3 bases at V and 2 bases at J, with 20 bases between the two ends. CDR1 and CDR2 from the germline V gene are LNHDA and SQIVND (reference sequence). This CDR3 region has 18 residues. The CDR3 is CASSIRQGRRSGNQPQHF. CDR3 DNA: TGTGCCAGTAGTATTAGGCAGGGGAGGAGGAGTGGCAATCAGCCCCAGCATTTT.

This clone has only a few counts. CDR3 sequence: CASSDGTGVSDQPQHF. The CDR3 region has the DNA TGTGCCAGCAGTGATGGGACAGGTGTTTCGGATCAGCCCCAGCATTTT. The chain joins TRBV2 to TRBJ1-5; the match to TRBD1 covers 8 bases. CDR1 is SNHLY and CDR2 is FYNNEI in the germline V gene. The V gene end was trimmed by 3 bases and the J gene end by 5 bases; junction bases not matched to a gene: 9. This CDR3 contains 16 residues. Full variable domain (remainder filled in from reference TRBV2 and TRBJ1-5): EPEVTQTPSHQVTQMGQEVILRCVPISNHLYFYWYRQILGQKVEFLVSFYNNEISEKSEIFDDQFSVERPDGSNFTLKIRSTKLEDSAMYFCASSDGTGVSDQPQHFGDGTRLSIL.

The CDR3 reads CASSSGLAGSRDTQYF. The CDR3 region has the DNA TGTGCCAGCAGTTCGGGACTAGCGGGGTCCCGGGATACGCAGTATTTT. The chain joins TRBV28 to TRBJ2-3; 13 bases line up with TRBD2. The germline CDR1 and CDR2 sequences are MDHEN and SYDVKM. The CDR3 is made up of 16 amino acids. V lost 4 bases to trimming and J lost 6 bases; unmatched junction nucleotides: 7.

Worth noting for this clone: The sample carries other DNA sequences with the same CDR3. The chain has TRBV5-1 and TRBJ2-5; D not certain. CDR1 and CDR2 from the germline V gene are SGHRS and YFSETQ. This CDR3 spans 13 amino acids. The V gene lost 2 bases and the J gene lost 2 bases, with 7 bases spanning the gap. The CDR3: CASSFGLQETQYF. CDR3 nucleotides: TGCGCCAGCAGCTTTGGGCTTCAAGAGACCCAGTACTTC.